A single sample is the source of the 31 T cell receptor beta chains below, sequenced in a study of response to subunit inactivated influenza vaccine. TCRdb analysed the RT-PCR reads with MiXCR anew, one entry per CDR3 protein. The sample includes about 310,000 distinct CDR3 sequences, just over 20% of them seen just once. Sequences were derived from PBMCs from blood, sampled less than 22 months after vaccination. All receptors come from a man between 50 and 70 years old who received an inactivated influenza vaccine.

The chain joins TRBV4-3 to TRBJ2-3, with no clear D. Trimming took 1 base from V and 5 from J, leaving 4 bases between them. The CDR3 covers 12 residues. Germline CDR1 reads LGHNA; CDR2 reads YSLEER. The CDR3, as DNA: TGCGCCAGCAGCCAAGCGGGAGATACGCAGTATTTT. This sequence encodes CASSQAGDTQYF.

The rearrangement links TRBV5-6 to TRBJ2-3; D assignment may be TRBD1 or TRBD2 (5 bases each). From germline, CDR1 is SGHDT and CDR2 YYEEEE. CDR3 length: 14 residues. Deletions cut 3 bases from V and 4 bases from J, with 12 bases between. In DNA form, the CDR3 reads TGTGCCAGCAGCTCCGGGACCATCGCAGATACGCAGTATTTT. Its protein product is CASSSGTIADTQYF.

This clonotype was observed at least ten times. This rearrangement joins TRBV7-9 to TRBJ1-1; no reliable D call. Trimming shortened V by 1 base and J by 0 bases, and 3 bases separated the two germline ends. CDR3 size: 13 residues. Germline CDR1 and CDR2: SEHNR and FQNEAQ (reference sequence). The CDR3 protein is CASSLDMNTEAFF. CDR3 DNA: TGTGCCAGCAGCTTAGATATGAACACTGAAGCTTTCTTT.

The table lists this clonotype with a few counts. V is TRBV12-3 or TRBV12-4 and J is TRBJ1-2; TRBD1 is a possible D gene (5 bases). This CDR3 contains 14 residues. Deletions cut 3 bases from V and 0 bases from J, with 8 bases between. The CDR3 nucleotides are TGTGCCAGCAGTTTCGACAGTTCTAACTATGGCTACACCTTC. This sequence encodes CASSFDSSNYGYTF.

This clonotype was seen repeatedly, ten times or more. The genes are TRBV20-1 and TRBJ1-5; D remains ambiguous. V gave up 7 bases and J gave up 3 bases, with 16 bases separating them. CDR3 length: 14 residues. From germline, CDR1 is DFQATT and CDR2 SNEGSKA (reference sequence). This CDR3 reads CSVHGPGNNQPQHF. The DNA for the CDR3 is TGCAGTGTTCATGGCCCAGGAAACAATCAGCCCCAGCATTTT.

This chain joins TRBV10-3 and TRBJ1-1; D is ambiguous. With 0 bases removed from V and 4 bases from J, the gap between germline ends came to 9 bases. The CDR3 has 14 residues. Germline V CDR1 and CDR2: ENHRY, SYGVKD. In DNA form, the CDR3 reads TGTGCCATCAGTGAGTCCGGTGTAGGCACTGAAGCTTTCTTT. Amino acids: CAISESGVGTEAFF.

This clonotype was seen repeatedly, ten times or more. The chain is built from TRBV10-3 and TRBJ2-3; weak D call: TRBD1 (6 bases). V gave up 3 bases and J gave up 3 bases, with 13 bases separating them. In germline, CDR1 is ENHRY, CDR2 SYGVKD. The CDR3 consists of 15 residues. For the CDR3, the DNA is TGTGCCATCAGTGAATCCCAGGGGCGGACAGATACGCAGTATTTT. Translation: CAISESQGRTDTQYF.

The CDR3 region has the DNA TGTGCCAGCAGTTTCCCGACCGGGACAGGTGGCGGGGAGCTGTTTTTT. This translates into CASSFPTGTGGGELFF. The chain has TRBV28 and TRBJ2-2; TRBD1 matches at 8 bases. Germline loops: CDR1 MDHEN, CDR2 SYDVKM. V lost 3 bases and J lost 7; bases outside the gene matches: 10. The CDR3 extends over 16 amino acids.

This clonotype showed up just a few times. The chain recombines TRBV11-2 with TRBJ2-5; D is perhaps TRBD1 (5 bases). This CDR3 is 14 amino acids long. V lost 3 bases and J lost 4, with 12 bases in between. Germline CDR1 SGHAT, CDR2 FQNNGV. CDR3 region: CASSFTRVGETQYF. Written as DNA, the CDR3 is TGTGCCAGCAGCTTCACCAGGGTGGGAGAGACCCAGTACTTC.

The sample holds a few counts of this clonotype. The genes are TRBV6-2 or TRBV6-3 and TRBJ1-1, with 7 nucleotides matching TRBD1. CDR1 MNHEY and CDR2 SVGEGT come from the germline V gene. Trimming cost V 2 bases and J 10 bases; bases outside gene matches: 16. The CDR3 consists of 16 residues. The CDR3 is CASSYGRNGGQWTAFF. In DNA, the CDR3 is TGTGCCAGCAGTTACGGGCGGAACGGGGGACAGTGGACAGCTTTCTTT.

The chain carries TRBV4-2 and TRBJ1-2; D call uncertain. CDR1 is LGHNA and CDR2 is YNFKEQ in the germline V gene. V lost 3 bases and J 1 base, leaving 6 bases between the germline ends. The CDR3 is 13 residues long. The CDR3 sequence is CASSHENNYGYTF. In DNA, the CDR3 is TGTGCCAGCAGCCACGAGAATAACTATGGCTACACCTTC.

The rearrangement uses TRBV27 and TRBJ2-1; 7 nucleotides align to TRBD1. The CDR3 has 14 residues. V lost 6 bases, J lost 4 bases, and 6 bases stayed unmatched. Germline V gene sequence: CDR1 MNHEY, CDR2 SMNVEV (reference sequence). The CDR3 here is CASRIQGPYNEQFF. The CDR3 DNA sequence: TGTGCCAGCAGGATACAGGGGCCATACAATGAGCAGTTCTTC.

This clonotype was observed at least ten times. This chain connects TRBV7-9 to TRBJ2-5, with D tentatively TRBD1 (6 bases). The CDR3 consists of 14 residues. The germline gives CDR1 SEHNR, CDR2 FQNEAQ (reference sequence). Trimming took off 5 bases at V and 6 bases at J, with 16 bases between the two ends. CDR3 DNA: TGTGCCAGCAGCGGTACAGGGCTAGGGAAGACCCAGTACTTC. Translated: CASSGTGLGKTQYF.

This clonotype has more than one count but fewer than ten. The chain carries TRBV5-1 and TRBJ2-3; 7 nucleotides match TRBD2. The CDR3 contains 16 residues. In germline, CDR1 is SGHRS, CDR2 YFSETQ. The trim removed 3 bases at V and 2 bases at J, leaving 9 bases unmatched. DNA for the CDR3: TGCGCCAGCAGCTGGCGGGCTAGCGGAAACACAGATACGCAGTATTTT. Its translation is CASSWRASGNTDTQYF.

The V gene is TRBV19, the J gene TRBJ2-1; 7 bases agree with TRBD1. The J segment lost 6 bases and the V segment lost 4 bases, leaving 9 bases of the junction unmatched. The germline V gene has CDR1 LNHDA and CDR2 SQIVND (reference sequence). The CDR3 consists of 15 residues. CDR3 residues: CASSNYRGGGNEQFF. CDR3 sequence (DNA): TGTGCCAGTAGTAATTACAGAGGGGGCGGCAATGAGCAGTTCTTC.

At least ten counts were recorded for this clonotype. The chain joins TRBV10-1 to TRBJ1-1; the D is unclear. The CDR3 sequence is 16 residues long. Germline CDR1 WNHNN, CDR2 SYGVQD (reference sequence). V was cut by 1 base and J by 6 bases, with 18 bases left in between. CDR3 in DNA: TGCGCCAGCAGTGAGTATCCAGACACCTTCGTCCCTGAAGCTTTCTTT. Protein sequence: CASSEYPDTFVPEAFF.

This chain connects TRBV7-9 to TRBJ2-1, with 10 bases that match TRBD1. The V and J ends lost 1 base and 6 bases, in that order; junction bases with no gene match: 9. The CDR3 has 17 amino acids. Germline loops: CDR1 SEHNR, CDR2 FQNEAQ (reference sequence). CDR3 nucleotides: TGTGCCAGCAGCTTAGGCTCCGGGACAGGGGTTATCAATGAGCAGTTCTTC. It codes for CASSLGSGTGVINEQFF.

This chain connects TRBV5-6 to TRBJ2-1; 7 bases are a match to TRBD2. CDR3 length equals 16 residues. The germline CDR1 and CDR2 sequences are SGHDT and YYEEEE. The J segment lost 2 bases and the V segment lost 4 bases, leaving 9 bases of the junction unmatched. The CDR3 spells CASSPLGGDPYNEQFF. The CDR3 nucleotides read TGTGCCAGCAGCCCCCTGGGGGGGGACCCCTACAATGAGCAGTTCTTC. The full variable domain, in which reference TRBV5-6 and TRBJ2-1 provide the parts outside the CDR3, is DAGVTQSPTHLIKTRGQQVTLRCSPKSGHDTVSWYQQALGQGPQFIFQYYEEEERQRGNFPDRFSGHQFPNYSSELNVNALLLGDSALYLCASSPLGGDPYNEQFFGPGTRLTVL.

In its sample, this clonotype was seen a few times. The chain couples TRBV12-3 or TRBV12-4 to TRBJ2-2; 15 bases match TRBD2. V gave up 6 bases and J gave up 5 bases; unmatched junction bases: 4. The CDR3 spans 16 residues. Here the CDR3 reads CASRTGLAGGTGELFF. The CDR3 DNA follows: TGTGCCAGCAGAACGGGACTAGCGGGAGGAACCGGGGAGCTGTTTTTT.

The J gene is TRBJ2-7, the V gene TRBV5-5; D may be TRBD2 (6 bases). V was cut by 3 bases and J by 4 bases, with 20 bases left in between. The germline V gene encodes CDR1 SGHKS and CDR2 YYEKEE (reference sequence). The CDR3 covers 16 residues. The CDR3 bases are TGTGCCAGCAGCTCCTTGCTGGGTGGAGGGACTTACGAGCAGTACTTC. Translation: CASSSLLGGGTYEQYF.

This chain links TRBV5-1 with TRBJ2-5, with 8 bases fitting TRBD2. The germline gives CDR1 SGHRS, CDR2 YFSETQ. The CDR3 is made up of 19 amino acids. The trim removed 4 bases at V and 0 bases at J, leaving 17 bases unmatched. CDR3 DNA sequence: TGCGCCAGCAGCCTTTTAGCGGGGACTTCCTCTATGTACCAAGAGACCCAGTACTTC. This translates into CASSLLAGTSSMYQETQYF.

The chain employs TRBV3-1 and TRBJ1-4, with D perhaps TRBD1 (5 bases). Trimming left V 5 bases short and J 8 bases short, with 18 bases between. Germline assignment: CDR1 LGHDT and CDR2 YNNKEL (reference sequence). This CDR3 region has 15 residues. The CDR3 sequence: CASSKVGQGGEKLFF. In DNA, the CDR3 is TGTGCCAGCAGCAAAGTTGGGCAGGGTGGAGAAAAACTGTTTTTT.

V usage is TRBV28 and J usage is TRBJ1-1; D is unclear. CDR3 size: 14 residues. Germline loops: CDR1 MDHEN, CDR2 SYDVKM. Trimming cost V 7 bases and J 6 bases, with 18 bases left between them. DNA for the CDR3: TGTGCCAGCACACAAAAAAATGAGAAACCTGAAGCTTTCTTT. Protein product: CASTQKNEKPEAFF. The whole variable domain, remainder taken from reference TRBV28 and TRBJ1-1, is DVKVTQSSRYLVKRTGEKVFLECVQDMDHENMFWYRQDPGLGLRLIYFSYDVKMKEKGDIPEGYSVSREKKERFSLILESASTNQTSMYLCASTQKNEKPEAFFGQGTRLTVV.

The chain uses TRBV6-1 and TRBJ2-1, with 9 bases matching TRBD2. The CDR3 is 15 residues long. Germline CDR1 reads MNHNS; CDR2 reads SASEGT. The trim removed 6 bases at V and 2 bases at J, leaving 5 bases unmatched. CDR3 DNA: TGTGCCAGCAGCCAGGGACTAGCCACCTACAATGAGCAGTTCTTC. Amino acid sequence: CASSQGLATYNEQFF.

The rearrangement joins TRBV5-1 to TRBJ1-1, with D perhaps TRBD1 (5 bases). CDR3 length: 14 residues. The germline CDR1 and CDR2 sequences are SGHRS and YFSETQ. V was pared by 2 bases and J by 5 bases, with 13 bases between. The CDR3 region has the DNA TGCGCCAGCAGCTTACCGGGACCGAGGACTGAAGCTTTCTTT. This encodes CASSLPGPRTEAFF.

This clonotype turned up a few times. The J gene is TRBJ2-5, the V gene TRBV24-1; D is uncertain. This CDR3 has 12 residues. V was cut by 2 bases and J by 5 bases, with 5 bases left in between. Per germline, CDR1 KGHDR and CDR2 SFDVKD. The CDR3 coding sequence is TGTGCCACCAGTGATTCCCCGGAGACCCAGTACTTC. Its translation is CATSDSPETQYF.

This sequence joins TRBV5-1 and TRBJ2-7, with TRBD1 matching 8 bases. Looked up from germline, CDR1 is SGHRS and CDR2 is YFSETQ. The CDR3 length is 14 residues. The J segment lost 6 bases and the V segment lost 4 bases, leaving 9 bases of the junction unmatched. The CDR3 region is CASSGGTGSGEQYF. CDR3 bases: TGCGCCAGCAGCGGGGGGACAGGTTCAGGCGAGCAGTACTTC.

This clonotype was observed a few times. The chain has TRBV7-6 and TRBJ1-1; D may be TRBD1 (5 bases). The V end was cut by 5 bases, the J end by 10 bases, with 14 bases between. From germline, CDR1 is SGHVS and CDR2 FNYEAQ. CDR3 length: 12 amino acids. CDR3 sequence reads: CASSPGPPGAFF. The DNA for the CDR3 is TGTGCCAGCAGCCCGGGACCCCCGGGAGCTTTCTTT. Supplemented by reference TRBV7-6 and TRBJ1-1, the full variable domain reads GAGVSQSPRYKVTKRGQDVALRCDPISGHVSLYWYRQALGQGPEFLTYFNYEAQQDKSGLPNDRFSAERPEGSISTLTIQRTEQRDSAMYRCASSPGPPGAFFGQGTRLTVV.

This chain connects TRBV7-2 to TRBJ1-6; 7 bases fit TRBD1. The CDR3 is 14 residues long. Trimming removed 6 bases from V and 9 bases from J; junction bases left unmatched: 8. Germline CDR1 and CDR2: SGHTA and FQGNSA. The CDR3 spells CASRELQGGSPLHF. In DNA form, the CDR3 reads TGTGCCAGCAGGGAACTTCAGGGGGGTTCACCCCTCCACTTT. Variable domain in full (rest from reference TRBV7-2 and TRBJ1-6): GAGVSQSPSNKVTEKGKDVELRCDPISGHTALYWYRQSLGQGLEFLIYFQGNSAPDKSGLPSDRFSAERTGGSVSTLTIQRTQQEDSAVYLCASRELQGGSPLHFGNGTRLTVT.

CDR3 in DNA: TGTGCCAGCAACAACTGGTACGAGCAGTACTTC. This codes for CASNNWYEQYF. The chain uses TRBV28 and TRBJ2-7; D not resolved. Deletions cut 7 bases from V and 4 bases from J, with 8 bases between. The CDR3 consists of 11 residues. Looked up from germline, CDR1 is MDHEN and CDR2 is SYDVKM.

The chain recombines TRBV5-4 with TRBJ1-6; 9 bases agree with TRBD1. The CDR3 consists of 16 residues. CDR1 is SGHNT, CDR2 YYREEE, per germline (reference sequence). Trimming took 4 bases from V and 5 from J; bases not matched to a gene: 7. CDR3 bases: TGTGCCAGCAGCCCGGACAGGGGATCGAATAATTCACCCCTCCACTTT. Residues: CASSPDRGSNNSPLHF.